A single T cell receptor beta chain is shown here with its context. TCR beta CDR3 regions were amplified from RNA. HTBI primers were used for first-round RT-PCR of the TCR CDR3. In TCRdb, the multiplex PCR reads were re-called with MiXCR into one record per CDR3 protein. The sample has over 300,000 distinct CDR3 sequences; 14% are singletons. The data are from a study of T cells in Graves' hyperthyroidism and ophthalmopathy. Study details: Specimen type is peripheral blood, collected at initial diagnosis prior to any treatment.

Patients were excluded for uncontrolled infection, other autoimmune disease, pregnancy or lactation. This TCR was sampled from an older woman with Graves' hyperthyroidism. Material for sequencing was blood.

This CDR3 is CASSSNRGTNTEAFF. CDR3 nucleotide sequence: TGTGCCAGCAGTAGCAATCGGGGGACGAACACTGAAGCTTTCTTT. The gene calls are TRBV6-2 or TRBV6-3 and TRBJ1-1, with a tentative D call TRBD1 (5 bases). V dropped 5 bases and J dropped 1 base, with 14 bases sitting between them. Germline CDR1 and CDR2: MNHEY and SVGEGT. The CDR3 extends over 15 amino acids.